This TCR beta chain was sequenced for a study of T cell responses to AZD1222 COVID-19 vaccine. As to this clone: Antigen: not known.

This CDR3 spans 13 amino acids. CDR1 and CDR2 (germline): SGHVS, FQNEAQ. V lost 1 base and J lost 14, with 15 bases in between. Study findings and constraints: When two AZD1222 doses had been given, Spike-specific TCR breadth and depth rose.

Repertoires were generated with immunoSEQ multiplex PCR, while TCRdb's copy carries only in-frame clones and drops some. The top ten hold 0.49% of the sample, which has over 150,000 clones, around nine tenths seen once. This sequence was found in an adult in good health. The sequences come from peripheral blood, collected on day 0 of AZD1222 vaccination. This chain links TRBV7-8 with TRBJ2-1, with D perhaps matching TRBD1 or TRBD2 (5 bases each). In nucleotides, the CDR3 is TGTGCCAGCAGCTTAGTAGGGACCGCCGGGAAGTTCTTC. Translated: CASSLVGTAGKFF.